The rows below give T cell receptor beta chains drawn from one sample of a study of blood T cell repertoires in COVID-19. Only in-frame clones appear in the TCRdb table, and some are missing; sequencing was by immunoSEQ multiplex PCR. The sample shows around 60,000 clones, about nine tenths of them seen only once. The source material was peripheral blood. The receptor source for this set is a human donor with active COVID-19. The donor label of this sample is uncertain. Each CDR3 is given with its conserved first and last residue. D genes are given only for firm matches. Size values are once, few and many counts, or a class for expanded clones, and some rows have none.

D	V	size	J	DNA	CDR3
.	TRBV18	.	TRBJ1-3	TGTGCCAGCTCACCAAGCAGGGGTGGAAACACCATATATTTT	CASSPSRGGNTIYF
TRBD1	TRBV10-1	few	TRBJ2-5	TGCGCCAGCGACGACAGGGAAGAGACCCAGTACTTC	CASDDREETQYF
.	TRBV7-2	once	TRBJ1-1	TGTGCCAGCTCCTCGGGGGGTGCTGAAGCTTTCTTT	CASSSGGAEAFF
TRBD2	TRBV9	.	TRBJ2-2	TGTGCCAGCAGCGCACCCGTGGGAGCGGGGGAGAACACCGGGGAGCTGTTTTTT	CASSAPVGAGENTGELFF
TRBD1	TRBV4-2	.	TRBJ2-3	TGTGCCAGCAGCCAAACAGGGGGAAACACAGATACGCAGTATTTT	CASSQTGGNTDTQYF
.	TRBV3-1/TRBV3-2	.	TRBJ2-5	TGTGCCACCCTACCAGGCCCCGAGAAGACCCAGTACTTC	CATLPGPEKTQYF
TRBD2	TRBV6-1	.	TRBJ2-3	TGTGCCAGCAGTGAGGGGACTAGCGGGAGGTGGACAGATACGCAGTATTTT	CASSEGTSGRWTDTQYF
.	TRBV7-2	.	TRBJ2-1	TGTGCCAGCAGCTTGAGGTATAACGGGGGCAATGAGCAGTTCTTC	CASSLRYNGGNEQFF
.	TRBV11-2	.	TRBJ2-7	TGTGCCAGCAGCTTAGTGGTCGGGGGAAGCTACGAGCAGTACTTC	CASSLVVGGSYEQYF
TRBD1	TRBV7-9	once	TRBJ1-4	TGTGCCAGCAGCCTTACGACAGGGGGCGGAGAAAAACTGTTTTTT	CASSLTTGGGEKLFF
TRBD2	TRBV6-5	.	TRBJ2-1	TGTGCCAGCAGTTACTCGGGGACTAGCGGGGGGGGACCGATCTTC	CASSYSGTSGGGPIF
TRBD2	TRBV6-5	.	TRBJ2-7	TGTGCCAGCAGTTACCGGACTAGCGGCGCCTACGAGCAGTACTTC	CASSYRTSGAYEQYF
.	TRBV11-2	.	TRBJ2-5	TGTGCCAGCAGCTTAGATAGAGAGACCCAGTACTTC	CASSLDRETQYF
.	TRBV15	.	TRBJ2-7	TGTGCCACCAGCAGAGATCAGGGGAGCTCCTACGAGCAGTACTTC	CATSRDQGSSYEQYF
.	TRBV3-1/TRBV3-2	.	TRBJ2-7	TGTGCCAGCAGCCAAGACAGGGTGGGAGAGCAGTACTTC	CASSQDRVGEQYF
TRBD1	TRBV28	.	TRBJ1-2	TGTGCCAGCAGCCCCTTGGGGACAGGGTTCGCTAACTATGGCTACACCTTC	CASSPLGTGFANYGYTF
TRBD1	TRBV6-4	many	TRBJ1-1	TGTGCCAGCAGTGCCTCTCCGGGACAGGGTAAAGCTTTCTTT	CASSASPGQGKAFF
.	TRBV7-3	.	TRBJ2-5	TGTGCCAGCAGCCACGATTGGGCAGGTCAAGAGACCCAGTACTTC	CASSHDWAGQETQYF
.	TRBV6-1	.	TRBJ2-4	TGTGCCAGCAGTGAGTGGGCAGAACCAAACATTCAGTACTTC	CASSEWAEPNIQYF
.	TRBV15	.	TRBJ2-1	TGTGCCACCAGCAGAGATCGAACAGTTAATGAGCAGTTCTTC	CATSRDRTVNEQFF
.	TRBV7-2	few	TRBJ1-5	TGTGCCAGCTCCCTCGACGGGAATCAGCCCCAGCATTTT	CASSLDGNQPQHF
.	TRBV6-6	.	TRBJ2-2	TGTGCCAGCGGAGGGGGCAGGACCGGGGAGCTGTTTTTT	CASGGGRTGELFF
.	TRBV10-3	few	TRBJ2-3	TGTGCCATCAGTGATGGACAGATCACAGATACGCAGTATTTT	CAISDGQITDTQYF
.	TRBV9	.	TRBJ1-3	TGTGCCAGCAGCGCTCCCCCGAGCTCTGGAAACACCATATATTTT	CASSAPPSSGNTIYF
.	TRBV5-1	.	TRBJ2-3	TGCGCCAGCAGCTTGCTTGGAGCCACGGGCACAGATACGCAGTATTTT	CASSLLGATGTDTQYF
.	TRBV7-8	once	TRBJ2-3	TGTGCCAGCAGCTGGTCAGGGCCAGATACGCAGTATTTT	CASSWSGPDTQYF
.	TRBV2	.	TRBJ2-5	TGTGCCAGCAGATCTAGCGGAGGGGGTCAAGAGACCCAGTACTTC	CASRSSGGGQETQYF
.	TRBV2	.	TRBJ2-3	TGTGCCAGCAGTGAACGGGACTTTACAGATACGCAGTATTTT	CASSERDFTDTQYF
.	TRBV7-2	.	TRBJ1-1	TGTGCCAGCAGCCTATTCGAGATGAACACTGAAGCTTTCTTT	CASSLFEMNTEAFF
TRBD2	TRBV10-2	.	TRBJ2-5	TGCGCCAGCAGGACTAGCGGGGGGCCACACCAAGAGACCCAGTACTTC	CASRTSGGPHQETQYF
TRBD1	TRBV25-1	.	TRBJ1-1	TGTGCCAGCAGTGAGCCTATCGCAAGGGACAGTGGGAACACTGAAGCTTTCTTT	CASSEPIARDSGNTEAFF
.	TRBV28	few	TRBJ1-2	TGTGCCAGCAGTACCCCGGACGGGATCGTATATGGCTACACCTTC	CASSTPDGIVYGYTF
.	TRBV5-6	.	TRBJ2-7	TGTGCCAGCAGCTCGGACAGTTACGAGCAGTACTTC	CASSSDSYEQYF
.	TRBV4-3	.	TRBJ2-7	TGCGCCAGCAGCCAGAACCAGGGCTCCTACGAGCAGTACTTC	CASSQNQGSYEQYF
TRBD1	TRBV7-2	.	TRBJ1-1	TGTGCCAGCAGCTCGGGGGGGACAGTCACTGAAGCTTTCTTT	CASSSGGTVTEAFF
TRBD2	TRBV5-1	.	TRBJ2-2	TGCGCCAGCAGCTTGATTGCGGGAGGGCCGACCGGGGAGCTGTTTTTT	CASSLIAGGPTGELFF
.	TRBV7-2	.	TRBJ2-1	TGTGCCAGCACGCCCCCCCTGGCTAGAATCTATGAGCAGTTCTTC	CASTPPLARIYEQFF
.	TRBV9	.	TRBJ2-3	TGTGCCAGCAGCGTAACTTGGACTCCCTGGCCAGATACGCAGTATTTT	CASSVTWTPWPDTQYF
.	TRBV12-3/TRBV12-4	.	TRBJ2-5	TGTGCCAGCAGGGAAACCAGGGGGACCCAGTACTTC	CASRETRGTQYF
TRBD2	TRBV15	.	TRBJ2-3	TGTGCCACCAGCAGAGAAGGGACTAGCGTACGCACAGATACGCAGTATTTT	CATSREGTSVRTDTQYF
.	TRBV15	.	TRBJ2-3	TGTGCCACCAGTCCGAACCCGGGTCAGGGGACGGATACGCAGTATTTT	CATSPNPGQGTDTQYF
.	TRBV6-5	.	TRBJ2-2	TGTGCCAGCAGTTACGTCGGACTGCCGAACACCGGGGAGCTGTTTTTT	CASSYVGLPNTGELFF
TRBD1	TRBV5-1	.	TRBJ2-7	TGCGCCAGCAGCCCACAGGGGGCTTCGGTTGTGCAGTACTTC	CASSPQGASVVQYF
TRBD1	TRBV6-2/TRBV6-3	.	TRBJ1-3	TGTGCCAGCAGTTACTGGACAGGAACTGGAAACACCATATATTTT	CASSYWTGTGNTIYF
.	TRBV18	.	TRBJ2-3	TGTGCCAGCTCACCGACTAGGTCAGATACGCAGTATTTT	CASSPTRSDTQYF
TRBD1	TRBV4-3	once	TRBJ2-7	TGCGCCAGCAGCCCGGGGACAGGTTCCTACGAGCAGTACTTC	CASSPGTGSYEQYF
.	TRBV25-1	.	TRBJ1-6	TGTGCCAGCGGACCCGGGACTTATAATTCACCCCTCCACTTT	CASGPGTYNSPLHF
TRBD2	TRBV5-4	.	TRBJ2-1	TGTGCCAGCAGACTAGCGGGAGGTCCCTACAATGAGCAGTTCTTC	CASRLAGGPYNEQFF
.	TRBV5-4	.	TRBJ2-3	TGTGCCAGCAGACCCCACCCAGCGGATACGCAGTATTTT	CASRPHPADTQYF
.	TRBV6-1	.	TRBJ1-1	TGTGCCAGCAGTGAAGGGGCAGCCGAATGGACTGAAGCTTTCTTT	CASSEGAAEWTEAFF
.	TRBV5-1	.	TRBJ2-1	TGCGCCAGCAGAGGTCAGCGGGCACGCTCCTACAATGAGCAGTTCTTC	CASRGQRARSYNEQFF
.	TRBV28	few	TRBJ2-7	TGTGCCAGCAGTGACCGAGGGTACGAGCAGTACTTC	CASSDRGYEQYF
.	TRBV5-6	.	TRBJ2-1	TGTGCCAGCAGCTTGGTTTCTAGTTTTTACAATGAGCAGTTCTTC	CASSLVSSFYNEQFF
TRBD1	TRBV19	once	TRBJ1-6	TGTGCCAGTCAACAGGGGGTTAATTCACCCCTCCACTTT	CASQQGVNSPLHF
.	TRBV13	.	TRBJ1-5	TGTGCCAGCAGCTTAGGGGAGTCCAATCAGCCCCAGCATTTT	CASSLGESNQPQHF
.	TRBV28	few	TRBJ2-3	TGTGCCAGCAGGCAGAGCACAGATACGCAGTATTTT	CASRQSTDTQYF